A single sample gave rise to the 13 T cell receptor beta chains below, sequenced in a study of T cell repertoires in ileal Crohn's disease. Time point noted: neoterminal ileum biopsy at postoperative endoscopy, about 6 months after surgery. Assay used: immunoSEQ multiplex PCR; TCRdb lists only in-frame clones, some missing. This sample has about 9,200 clones, with 79% found just once. The specimen sequenced was ileal tissue. The receptors were sampled from an adult with Crohn's disease.

The chain couples TRBV5-1 to TRBJ2-5, with D maybe TRBD2 (6 bases). V was clipped by 3 bases and J by 5 bases, with 14 bases between them. The CDR3 has 14 residues. Germline V gene data show CDR1 as SGHRS and CDR2 as YFSETQ. The CDR3 region is CASSWGLPGETQYF. The CDR3 region has the DNA TGCGCCAGCAGCTGGGGACTGCCCGGGGAGACCCAGTACTTC.

This rearrangement joins TRBV18 to TRBJ1-6; possibly TRBD1 for D (6 bases). The CDR3 runs 15 residues. The V end lost 2 bases, the J end lost 6 bases, and 11 bases lay between the germline ends. Germline loops: CDR1 KGHSH, CDR2 LQKENI. CDR3 bases: TGTGCCAGCTCACCAATGGCAGGGGTTAATTCACCCCTCCACTTT. It is translated as CASSPMAGVNSPLHF.

The gene calls are TRBV6-5 and TRBJ2-5, with D perhaps TRBD2 (5 bases). Germline V lookup: CDR1 MNHEY, CDR2 SVGAGI. This CDR3 comprises 15 residues. Trimming stripped 0 bases from V and 5 bases from J, with 13 bases between. The CDR3 sequence: CASSYSFSGLETQYF. The CDR3 DNA reads TGTGCCAGCAGTTACTCGTTTTCGGGGTTGGAGACCCAGTACTTC.

The J gene is TRBJ2-5, the V gene TRBV7-6; D is perhaps TRBD2 (6 bases). The J call is uncertain, as TRBJ2-7 better fits the DNA end. This CDR3 has 18 residues. In germline, CDR1 is SGHVS, CDR2 FNYEAQ. Here the CDR3 DNA reads TGTGCCAGCAGCTTAAAGGGAGGTAAGAGACGGACGTCCTACGAGCAGTACTTC. Translated: CASSLKGGKRRTSYEQYF.

The gene calls are TRBV25-1 and TRBJ2-3, with TRBD2 identical over 7 bases. V dropped 2 bases and J dropped 5; count of bases not matched to a gene: 7. The CDR3 has 15 residues. CDR1 is MGHDK and CDR2 is SYGVNS in the germline V gene. The CDR3 spells CASSEAGAGGDTQYF. The CDR3 nucleotides read TGTGCCAGCAGTGAAGCGGGAGCTGGGGGAGATACGCAGTATTTT.

The chain has TRBV5-1 and TRBJ1-6; TRBD1 is a possible D gene (6 bases). The CDR3 is 13 amino acids. The germline V and J ends were trimmed by 5 bases and 6 bases, with 9 bases remaining between them. Germline loops: CDR1 SGHRS, CDR2 YFSETQ. The CDR3 bases are TGCGCCAGCAGTGAGGGGGTTAATTCACCCCTCCACTTT. This sequence encodes CASSEGVNSPLHF.

The CDR3 is CASSVAPSRDSSSYNSPLHF. CDR3 nucleotides: TGTGCCAGCAGCGTAGCCCCTTCAAGGGACAGTAGCTCCTATAATTCACCCCTCCACTTT. This chain joins TRBV9 and TRBJ1-6, with TRBD1 matching over 7 bases. Germline lookup yields CDR1 SGDLS and CDR2 YYNGEE. The CDR3 totals 20 residues. J gave up 0 bases and V 0 bases, and 12 bases lay outside the gene matches.

This rearrangement joins TRBV6-5 to TRBJ1-5; TRBD1 aligns across 9 bases. Trimming took 7 bases from V and 0 from J; bases not matched to a gene: 4. Germline loops: CDR1 MNHEY, CDR2 SVGAGI. The CDR3 has 15 residues. The CDR3, as DNA: TGTGCCAGCAAAGCGGGACAGGGTAGCAATCAGCCCCAGCATTTT. Encoded protein: CASKAGQGSNQPQHF.

The chain carries TRBV5-1 and TRBJ2-5, with 8 bases identical to TRBD1. The CDR3 has 13 amino acids. Unmatched junction bases numbered 4, after V lost 4 bases and J lost 5 bases. The germline V gene encodes CDR1 SGHRS and CDR2 YFSETQ. The CDR3 DNA follows: TGCGCCAGCAGCCGGAACAGGGGGGAGACCCAGTACTTC. This sequence encodes CASSRNRGETQYF.

The chain carries TRBV10-3 and TRBJ1-2; no definite D call. Germline values: CDR1 ENHRY, CDR2 SYGVKD. Trimming took 2 bases from V and 8 from J, leaving 9 bases between them. This CDR3 is built from 12 residues. The CDR3 spells CAISEQERGYTF. Written as DNA, the CDR3 is TGTGCCATCAGTGAGCAAGAGAGGGGCTACACCTTC.

V and J are TRBV6-1 and TRBJ2-7; a possible D gene is TRBD2 (6 bases). Between the trimmed V and J ends, which lost 5 bases and 12 bases, there was a span of 14 bases. CDR1 and CDR2 (germline): MNHNS, SASEGT. The CDR3 extends over 11 amino acids. This CDR3 reads CASSTGVGWYF. CDR3 coding DNA: TGTGCCAGCAGTACGGGGGTAGGTTGGTACTTC.

The V call is TRBV7-1, the J call TRBJ2-3; D is possibly TRBD1 (6 bases). TRBV7-1 is an open reading frame whose function is uncertain. The V end was cut by 3 bases, the J end by 0 bases, with 13 bases between. CDR3 size: 16 residues. This CDR3 is CASSSGHHTSTDTQYF. In DNA form, the CDR3 reads TGTGCCAGCAGCTCGGGACACCATACTAGCACAGATACGCAGTATTTT.

V usage is TRBV11-2 and J usage is TRBJ2-2; weak D call: TRBD2 (6 bases). With 5 bases removed from V and 6 bases from J, the gap between germline ends came to 13 bases. Germline V gene lookup returns CDR1 SGHAT and CDR2 FQNNGV. This CDR3 spans 14 amino acids. This CDR3 is CASSPGGPAGELFF. The CDR3, as DNA: TGTGCCAGCAGCCCCGGAGGGCCGGCCGGGGAGCTGTTTTTT. Full variable domain (rest looked up from reference TRBV11-2 and TRBJ2-2): EAGVAQSPRYKIIEKRQSVAFWCNPISGHATLYWYQQILGQGPKLLIQFQNNGVVDDSQLPKDRFSAERLKGVDSTLKIQPAKLEDSAVYLCASSPGGPAGELFFGEGSRLTVL.